Listed below are T cell receptor beta chains from one sample, sequenced in a study of blood T cells in healthy people across ages. TCRdb reprocessed the 5' RACE reads with MiXCR, giving one entry per CDR3 protein. This sample carries 1.5 million to 1.8 million distinct CDR3 sequences, roughly 43% of them seen once, and the ten largest clones take 4%. The specimen was blood. Receptors were obtained from a young woman in good health. Both conserved end residues are part of each CDR3. The order of the fields is D gene, J gene, V gene, clone size, CDR3 DNA, CDR3 protein. The D gene is left open where the match is weak. Only some rows state a clone size, as once, few, many or a class for expanded clones.

TRBD2,TRBJ2-5,TRBV20-1,.,TGCAGTGCTAGAGTTGGGGAGGGGACGGTGACCCAGTACTTC,CSARVGEGTVTQYF
.,TRBJ1-1,TRBV28,.,TGTGCCAGCAGGCTGACAGTCACTGAAGCTTTCTTT,CASRLTVTEAFF
TRBD2,TRBJ2-1,TRBV3-1,.,TGTGCCAGCAGCCCTGTTACTAGCGCCTACAATGAGCAGTTCTTC,CASSPVTSAYNEQFF
.,TRBJ2-1,TRBV6-5,.,TGTGCCAGCAGTTATAGCGGAGACACGTACAATGAGCAGTTCTTC,CASSYSGDTYNEQFF
.,TRBJ2-1,TRBV5-1,.,TGCGCCAGCAGAGGCGTCAGCCATGGAGAGCAGTTCTTC,CASRGVSHGEQFF
.,TRBJ1-1,TRBV9,.,TGTGCCAGCAGCGTAGTCGCTCAAAACACTGAAGCTTTCTTT,CASSVVAQNTEAFF
.,TRBJ1-5,TRBV10-3,few,TGTGCCATCAGCGAATCCCCAGGGAACCAGCCCCAGCATTTT,CAISESPGNQPQHF
TRBD1,TRBJ2-3,TRBV7-2,few,TGTGCCAGCAGGCGGGACAGGGGGGCGAATACGCAGTATTTT,CASRRDRGANTQYF
TRBD2,TRBJ2-5,TRBV10-3,few,TGTGCCATCAGTGCTAGCGGGGGGGCCCCAGAGACCCAGTACTTC,CAISASGGAPETQYF
.,TRBJ2-5,TRBV20-1,.,TGCAGTACGAAAAAGCGGGGGCGAGTGACAGGGACAGAGACCCAGTACTTC,CSTKKRGRVTGTETQYF
TRBD2,TRBJ2-1,TRBV7-8,.,TGTGCCAGCAGCTGGACTAGCCATGAGCAGTTCTTC,CASSWTSHEQFF
.,TRBJ2-3,TRBV2,.,TGTGCCAGCAGTGACGCTTACTCCACAGATACGCAGTATTTT,CASSDAYSTDTQYF
.,TRBJ2-7,TRBV5-6,.,TGTGCCAGCAGCTTCCTTAGCAACACCTACAATGAGCAGTACTTC,CASSFLSNTYNEQYF
.,TRBJ2-5,TRBV5-5,.,TGTGCCAGCAGCTTGTGGTCGACAGGACAAGAGACCCAGTACTTC,CASSLWSTGQETQYF
TRBD2,TRBJ2-5,TRBV12-3/TRBV12-4,.,TGTGCCAGCAGTTCCTGGGGTAGCGGGGGGTACCAAGAGACCCAGTACTTC,CASSSWGSGGYQETQYF
TRBD2,TRBJ2-1,TRBV7-9,few,TGTGCCAGCAGTCTAACTAGCGGGAAGTACAATGAGCAGTTCTTC,CASSLTSGKYNEQFF
.,TRBJ2-6,TRBV4-1,many,TGCGCCAGCAGCCAAGAGGTGGAGGCATCCGGGGCCAACGTCCTGACTTTC,CASSQEVEASGANVLTF
.,TRBJ2-4,TRBV15,.,TGTGCCACCAGTCACCACTCGACTCTAGCCAAAAACATTCAGTACTTC,CATSHHSTLAKNIQYF
TRBD2,TRBJ2-7,TRBV5-4,.,TGTGCCAGCAGCTTGAGTCTAGCGGGTTCCCCCTACGAGCAGTACTTC,CASSLSLAGSPYEQYF
.,TRBJ2-3,TRBV29-1,few,TGCAGCGTCAATCGGGAGGATACGCAGTATTTT,CSVNREDTQYF
.,TRBJ1-1,TRBV6-1,.,TGTGCCAGCACCCCATACGTACAGGCTGAAACTTTCTTT,CASTPYVQAETFF
TRBD2,TRBJ2-5,TRBV25-1,.,TGTGCCAGCAGTGAGCCTAGGACTAGCTTGAATGAGCAGTACTTC,CASSEPRTSLNEQYF
TRBD1,TRBJ2-7,TRBV7-9,.,TGTGCCAGCAGATCGGGACAGGGGCCCTACGAGCAGTACTTC,CASRSGQGPYEQYF
TRBD1,TRBJ2-6,TRBV7-9,few,TGTGCCAGCAGCAGTATGAAGACAGGGACTGGGGCCAACGTCCTGACTTTC,CASSSMKTGTGANVLTF
.,TRBJ2-3,TRBV27,.,TGTGCCAGCAGTTTATGGAGGGTCACAGATACGCAGTATTTT,CASSLWRVTDTQYF
TRBD2,TRBJ2-1,TRBV7-3,.,TGTGCCAGCAGCCCAACTAGCGGGATGTACAATGAGCAGTTCTTC,CASSPTSGMYNEQFF
.,TRBJ2-7,TRBV7-3,.,TGTGCCAGCAGCTTAGAATTGGCTGCCAATGAGCAGTACTTC,CASSLELAANEQYF
.,TRBJ2-1,TRBV27,.,TGTGCCAGCGCACGGTTAAACGAGCAGTTCTTC,CASARLNEQFF
.,TRBJ1-1,TRBV6-2/TRBV6-3,.,TGTGCCAGCAGGTACACCCTTTGGGGGGAAGCTTTCTTT,CASRYTLWGEAFF
.,TRBJ2-2,TRBV4-2,.,TGTGCCAGCAGCCCGCAGGAGGGAACCGGGGAGCTGTTTTTT,CASSPQEGTGELFF
.,TRBJ2-2,TRBV25-1,.,TGTGCCAGCAGTCCGTCCCCTCATAGCGCCTTGAACACCGGGGAGCTGTTTTTT,CASSPSPHSALNTGELFF